The 30 T cell receptor beta chains given below trace back to one sample, sequenced in a study of neurological immune-mediated disorders. TCRdb passed the 5' RACE reads through MiXCR, listing each CDR3 protein once. The table includes about 49,000 distinct CDR3 sequences, about 9% detected once. Time point reported: longitudinal time-point 1 (baseline). Sequencing was performed on PBMCs. The receptors originated from a woman in her 40s in good health.

This clonotype was seen ten or more times. The rearrangement joins TRBV20-1 to TRBJ2-7, with D perhaps TRBD1 or TRBD2 (5 bases each). This CDR3 is built from 14 residues. V dropped 4 bases and J dropped 0 bases, with 13 bases sitting between them. Germline V gene lookup returns CDR1 DFQATT and CDR2 SNEGSKA (reference sequence). The CDR3 nucleotides read TGCAGTGCTATGCCGGGACGGGCCTCCTACGAGCAGTACTTC. Encoded protein: CSAMPGRASYEQYF.

This clonotype was counted ten times or more. This sequence joins TRBV6-2 or TRBV6-3 and TRBJ1-2, with D unresolved. Trimming stripped 0 bases from V and 4 bases from J, with 21 bases between. The CDR3 is made up of 18 amino acids. Germline CDR1 is MNHEY and CDR2 is SVGEGT. CDR3 sequence reads: CASSYSSGRPTSLYGYTF. In DNA form, the CDR3 reads TGTGCCAGCAGTTACTCGTCCGGCAGGCCTACGTCCCTCTATGGCTACACCTTC.

This clonotype has ten or more counts. As DNA, the CDR3 is TGTGCCAGCAGTTTAACCGGGACAGGGACTGTCACTGAAGCTTTCTTT. Residues: CASSLTGTGTVTEAFF. This rearrangement joins TRBV12-3 or TRBV12-4 to TRBJ1-1, with 9 bases matching TRBD1. J gave up 4 bases and V 2 bases, and 8 bases lay outside the gene matches. The CDR3 is 16 amino acids.

The chain uses TRBV20-1 and TRBJ2-3, with D unresolved. Deletions cut 6 bases from V and 1 base from J, with 17 bases between. The CDR3 totals 15 residues. Germline CDR1 reads DFQATT; CDR2 reads SNEGSKA (reference sequence). The CDR3 DNA reads TGCAGTGCAGAAGACACGGATCTAGGCACAGATACGCAGTATTTT. This encodes CSAEDTDLGTDTQYF.

This clonotype was observed at least ten times. The chain links TRBV29-1 to TRBJ2-3; possible D gene TRBD1, 6 bases. V dropped 6 bases and J dropped 4 bases, with 11 bases sitting between them. The CDR3 runs 12 residues. The germline CDR1 and CDR2 sequences are SQVTM and ANQGSEA. This CDR3 is CSVRSGADTQYF. The CDR3 region has the DNA TGCAGCGTGCGCTCAGGGGCAGATACGCAGTATTTT.

This clonotype was counted at least ten times. The chain joins TRBV12-3 or TRBV12-4 to TRBJ1-3, with D unresolved. This CDR3 contains 16 residues. Between the trimmed V and J ends, which lost 4 bases and 0 bases, there was a span of 13 bases. The CDR3 protein is CASSYAPAYSGNTIYF. CDR3 bases: TGTGCCAGCAGTTACGCGCCGGCCTACTCTGGAAACACCATATATTTT.

This clonotype was recorded at least ten times. The genes are TRBV6-6 and TRBJ2-7; weak D call: TRBD1 (7 bases). Trimming took off 3 bases at V and 5 bases at J, with 11 bases between the two ends. The CDR3 is made up of 13 amino acids. The germline CDR1 and CDR2 sequences are MNHNY and SVGAGI (reference sequence). CDR3 bases: TGTGCCAGCAGTTATCGCAGGGGGGACGAGCAGTACTTC. Its translation: CASSYRRGDEQYF.

This clonotype came up many times. The chain joins TRBV7-2 to TRBJ1-2; 7 bases line up with TRBD1. This CDR3 is 14 amino acids long. In germline, CDR1 is SGHTA, CDR2 FQGNSA. Losses at the gene ends were 4 bases for V and 4 bases for J; bases not matched to a gene: 6. Here the CDR3 DNA reads TGTGCCAGCAGCTCTGGGACAGTCCCCTATGGCTACACCTTC. The encoded protein is CASSSGTVPYGYTF.

Ten or more counts support this clonotype. V is TRBV5-1 and J is TRBJ2-1; TRBD2 matches 11 bases. Looked up from germline, CDR1 is SGHRS and CDR2 is YFSETQ. The CDR3 extends over 16 amino acids. J was trimmed by 5 bases and V by 2 bases; bases with no gene match: 6. CDR3 loop: CASSLIAGGPNNEQFF. CDR3 coding DNA: TGCGCCAGCAGCTTAATAGCGGGAGGGCCAAACAATGAGCAGTTCTTC.

In its sample, this clonotype ranks as medium-sized. The chain is built from TRBV3-1 and TRBJ1-1; the match to TRBD1 covers 8 bases. Trimming removed 4 bases from V and 1 base from J; junction bases left unmatched: 8. The CDR3 is made up of 16 amino acids. CDR1 and CDR2 (germline): LGHDT, YNNKEL (reference sequence). In nucleotides, the CDR3 is TGTGCCAGCAGCCCCCTACGGGACAGGCCGAACACTGAAGCTTTCTTT. Amino acids: CASSPLRDRPNTEAFF.

This clonotype appeared many times. The genes are TRBV7-2 and TRBJ2-7, with D perhaps TRBD2 (6 bases). Between the trimmed V and J ends, which lost 5 bases and 0 bases, there was a span of 8 bases. The CDR3 runs 13 residues. Germline CDR1 is SGHTA and CDR2 is FQGNSA. CDR3 DNA sequence: TGTGCCAGCAGCCGGGACTTCTCCTACGAGCAGTACTTC. Protein product: CASSRDFSYEQYF.

This clonotype has at least ten counts. The chain uses TRBV7-9 and TRBJ2-5, with D perhaps matching TRBD1 or TRBD2 (6 bases each). Germline CDR1 reads SEHNR; CDR2 reads FQNEAQ (reference sequence). The V and J ends lost 5 bases and 5 bases respectively, with 15 bases between them. CDR3 size: 14 residues. The CDR3: CASSRGLARETQYF. DNA for the CDR3: TGTGCCAGCAGCCGGGGGCTAGCTCGGGAGACCCAGTACTTC.

This clonotype was seen many times. The gene calls are TRBV7-2 and TRBJ2-7; tentatively, D is TRBD1 (6 bases). The CDR3 runs to 14 residues. V was clipped by 4 bases and J by 2 bases, with 12 bases between them. Per the germline V gene, CDR1 is SGHTA and CDR2 is FQGNSA. CDR3 sequence (DNA): TGTGCCAGCAGCTCTAGGGGACAACCCTACGAGCAGTACTTC. Translating gives CASSSRGQPYEQYF.

This clonotype occurred many times. The chain has TRBV7-2 and TRBJ2-3; TRBD1 matches at 7 bases. The CDR3 runs 15 residues. V lost 8 bases and J lost 6; bases outside the gene matches: 14. The germline V gene has CDR1 SGHTA and CDR2 FQGNSA. The CDR3 sequence: CASPTSRGPVDTQYF. CDR3 DNA: TGTGCCAGCCCCACCTCGAGGGGGCCGGTTGATACGCAGTATTTT.

There are a few counts of this clonotype. The CDR3 spells CASSYGYQPQHF. As DNA, the CDR3 is TGTGCCAGCAGTTACGGGTATCAGCCCCAGCATTTT. J is TRBJ1-5 and V is TRBV6-2 or TRBV6-3; D is undetermined. The CDR3 spans 12 residues. V was trimmed by 2 bases and J by 5 bases, leaving 4 bases between them. Germline V gene lookup returns CDR1 MNHEY and CDR2 SVGEGT.

This clonotype was observed many times. The chain carries TRBV5-1 and TRBJ2-1; a possible D gene is TRBD2 (6 bases). The CDR3 is made up of 16 amino acids. V was pared by 2 bases and J by 0 bases, with 12 bases between. CDR1 and CDR2 from the germline V gene are SGHRS and YFSETQ. CDR3 in DNA: TGCGCCAGCAGCTTCGGGGGATGGCCCTCCTACAATGAGCAGTTCTTC. Translated, it gives CASSFGGWPSYNEQFF.

This clonotype was counted ten times or more. The CDR3 spells CASSHVVPRGTSRDTQYF. The CDR3 DNA reads TGCGCCAGCAGCCATGTTGTACCTCGTGGGACTAGTAGAGATACGCAGTATTTT. V and J are TRBV4-1 and TRBJ2-3; TRBD2 matches at 8 bases. The CDR3 consists of 18 residues. CDR1 and CDR2 from the germline V gene are MGHRA and YSYEKL. Trimming at V came to 3 bases and at J to 5 bases, leaving 16 bases not matched to a gene.

This clonotype was recorded at least ten times. V and J are TRBV6-2 or TRBV6-3 and TRBJ2-1; a possible D gene is TRBD2 (5 bases). The CDR3 has 14 residues. V lost 8 bases to trimming and J lost 5 bases, with 16 bases between them. Germline lookup yields CDR1 MNHEY and CDR2 SVGEGT. CDR3 in amino acids: CASRSRGSNNEQFF. CDR3 sequence (DNA): TGTGCCAGCCGATCAAGAGGGAGCAACAATGAGCAGTTCTTC.

The sample holds many counts of this clonotype. This sequence joins TRBV5-1 and TRBJ1-2; weak D call: TRBD1 (5 bases). Germline CDR1 is SGHRS and CDR2 is YFSETQ. Trimming took off 4 bases at V and 3 bases at J, with 16 bases between the two ends. The CDR3 has 15 residues. The CDR3 nucleotides read TGCGCCAGCAGCCGGGCCCCGGGGCACGACTATGGCTACACCTTC. It yields the protein CASSRAPGHDYGYTF.

In this sample, this clonotype turned up many times. This chain connects TRBV27 to TRBJ1-2; possible D gene TRBD1, 6 bases. The length of the CDR3 is 14 residues. CDR1 and CDR2 from the germline V gene are MNHEY and SMNVEV (reference sequence). The V end was cut by 0 bases, the J end by 6 bases, with 11 bases between. The CDR3 region is CASSLSGGVNGYTF. The DNA of the CDR3 is TGTGCCAGCAGTTTATCGGGGGGCGTTAATGGCTACACCTTC.

This clonotype occurred many times. This chain links TRBV10-3 with TRBJ2-1; 9 nucleotides line up with TRBD2. Germline V lookup: CDR1 ENHRY, CDR2 SYGVKD. Germline trimming cut 9 bases from V and 2 bases from J; bases unmatched to any gene: 8. The CDR3 extends over 15 amino acids. For the CDR3, the DNA is TGTGCCATAGCGCGTCTAGCGGGGACCTACAATGAGCAGTTCTTC. Its protein is CAIARLAGTYNEQFF.

This clonotype was seen at least ten times. This chain uses TRBV2 with TRBJ2-3, with D uncertain. The CDR3 is 12 residues long. The ends were cut back, 4 bases at V and 6 bases at J, with 8 bases in the middle. Germline assignment: CDR1 SNHLY and CDR2 FYNNEI. The CDR3 spells CASSVSQDTQYF. DNA of the CDR3: TGTGCCAGCAGTGTTAGTCAGGATACGCAGTATTTT.

This clonotype showed up many times. The chain carries TRBV15 and TRBJ1-1; D remains ambiguous. The CDR3 contains 13 residues. Germline V gene lookup returns CDR1 LNHNV and CDR2 YYDKDF (reference sequence). V lost 0 bases to trimming and J lost 11 bases, with 13 bases between them. CDR3 region: CATSRDKGLQAFF. The CDR3 DNA is TGTGCCACCAGCAGAGATAAGGGTCTCCAGGCTTTCTTT.

Ten or more counts support this clonotype. The V and J genes are TRBV13 and TRBJ1-4; D may be TRBD1 (5 bases). CDR1 PRHDT and CDR2 FYEKMQ come from the germline V gene (reference sequence). The CDR3 contains 14 residues. V shed 3 bases and J shed 3 bases, with 8 bases lying between them. CDR3 residues: CASSFGTSNEKLFF. The CDR3 region has the DNA TGTGCCAGCAGCTTCGGGACTTCTAATGAAAAACTGTTTTTT. The full variable domain, rest sourced from reference TRBV13 and TRBJ1-4, is AAGVIQSPRHLIKEKRETATLKCYPIPRHDTVYWYQQGPGQDPQFLISFYEKMQSDKGSIPDRFSAQQFSDYHSELNMSSLELGDSALYFCASSFGTSNEKLFFGSGTQLSVL.

This clonotype occurred many times. For the CDR3, the DNA is TGCGCCAGCAGCTTGACTGGGTCTGGGGCCAACGTCCTGACTTTC. The encoded protein is CASSLTGSGANVLTF. This sequence joins TRBV5-1 and TRBJ2-6; D not certain. In germline, CDR1 is SGHRS, CDR2 YFSETQ. CDR3 length: 15 amino acids. V lost 1 base, J lost 1 base, and 6 bases lay in between. The variable domain in full, completed from reference TRBV5-1 and TRBJ2-6, reads KAGVTQTPRYLIKTRGQQVTLSCSPISGHRSVSWYQQTPGQGLQFLFEYFSETQRNKGNFPGRFSGRQFSNSRSEMNVSTLELGDSALYLCASSLTGSGANVLTFGAGSRLTVL.

The sample holds a few counts of this clonotype. This sequence may be a read error, since a much larger clone differs from it by one base. This rearrangement joins TRBV5-8 to TRBJ1-2, with D uncertain. The germline gives CDR1 SGHTS, CDR2 YDEGEE. There are 13 residues in the CDR3. CDR3 residues: CANSLAENYGYTF. The CDR3 coding sequence is TGTGCCAACAGCTTGGCCGAGAACTATGGCTACACCTTC.

This clonotype has ten or more counts. The CDR3 loop reads CASSLGTGRNQPQHF. The CDR3 nucleotides read TGCGCCAGCAGCTTAGGGACAGGGCGCAATCAGCCCCAGCATTTT. The chain recombines TRBV5-1 with TRBJ1-5, with 9 bases matching TRBD1. Germline trimming cut 2 bases from V and 2 bases from J; bases unmatched to any gene: 2. The CDR3 has 15 residues. Germline CDR1 is SGHRS and CDR2 is YFSETQ.

This clonotype was observed many times. The rearrangement joins TRBV6-5 to TRBJ2-6; no definite D call. V shed 2 bases and J shed 0 bases, with 2 bases lying between them. The CDR3 spans 14 residues. Looked up from germline, CDR1 is MNHEY and CDR2 is SVGAGI. The CDR3 spells CASSYVSGANVLTF. The CDR3 DNA sequence: TGTGCCAGCAGTTACGTCTCTGGGGCCAACGTCCTGACTTTC.

This clonotype has ten or more counts. This chain uses TRBV4-1 with TRBJ1-1; D is ambiguous. There are 14 residues in the CDR3. Germline V gene data show CDR1 as MGHRA and CDR2 as YSYEKL. The germline V and J ends were trimmed by 0 bases and 3 bases, with 8 bases remaining between them. The CDR3: CASSQDISYTEAFF. For the CDR3, the DNA is TGCGCCAGCAGCCAAGATATCAGCTACACTGAAGCTTTCTTT.

This clonotype was counted at least ten times. The chain has TRBV7-2 and TRBJ2-2; D remains unclear. Trimming took 5 bases from V and 1 from J, leaving 5 bases between them. There are 13 residues in the CDR3. Germline values: CDR1 SGHTA, CDR2 FQGNSA. The CDR3 protein is CASSTKNTGELFF. CDR3 in DNA: TGTGCCAGCAGCACGAAGAACACCGGGGAGCTGTTTTTT.